The 13 T cell receptor beta chains given below trace back to one sample, sequenced in a study of beta chain features in type 1 diabetes. Expressed TCRB transcripts were sequenced after all isolated RNA was converted to cDNA. Clones were sequenced by immunoSEQ multiplex PCR, and TCRdb holds only the in-frame ones, with some missing. The sample has 120,000 to 150,000 clones, roughly 9.3% seen once. Sequenced: central memory CD4+ T cells from blood. These receptors came from a woman aged 40-49 years in good health.

The chain is built from TRBV6-1 and TRBJ1-2; D unclear. V was pared by 7 bases and J by 6 bases, with 18 bases between. The germline gives CDR1 MNHNS, CDR2 SASEGT. The CDR3 has 14 amino acids. CDR3 loop: CASNLGLAGNGYTF. The CDR3 DNA reads as TGTGCCAGCAATCTGGGCCTGGCGGGGAATGGCTACACCTTC.

The chain uses TRBV29-1 and TRBJ2-1; 9 bases map to TRBD2. Germline V gene lookup returns CDR1 SQVTM and CDR2 ANQGSEA. The CDR3 runs to 15 residues. V shed 5 bases and J 4 bases; nucleotides not matched to a gene: 9. The CDR3: CSVSYSAGGYNEQFF. The CDR3 bases are TGCAGCGTTTCCTACTCCGCGGGGGGGTACAATGAGCAGTTCTTC.

The table lists this clone with a few counts. V usage is TRBV4-2 and J usage is TRBJ1-1; weak D call: TRBD1 (6 bases). The CDR3 has 15 amino acids. Germline-derived CDR1 and CDR2 are LGHNA and YNFKEQ. The V end was cut by 1 base, the J end by 2 bases, with 11 bases between. CDR3 DNA: TGTGCCAGCAGCCAAGGGACAGACCGCAACACTGAAGCTTTCTTT. Residues: CASSQGTDRNTEAFF.

Only a few counts were recorded for this clone. This chain joins TRBV5-1 and TRBJ2-3; D possibly corresponds to TRBD1 (5 bases). V gave up 4 bases and J gave up 4 bases, with 19 bases separating them. Germline V gene data show CDR1 as SGHRS and CDR2 as YFSETQ. This CDR3 contains 16 residues. DNA of the CDR3: TGCGCCAGCAGCATGGGCCGCCTTCAGGGCGCAGATACGCAGTATTTT. It codes for CASSMGRLQGADTQYF.

This clone has a handful of counts. This chain uses TRBV4-3 with TRBJ1-1; TRBD1 might be the D (6 bases). CDR1 is LGHNA, CDR2 YSLEER, per germline. V was pared by 4 bases and J by 0 bases, with 12 bases between. The CDR3 is 15 residues long. The CDR3 spells CASSRYRDMNTEAFF. CDR3 nucleotide sequence: TGCGCCAGCAGCCGATACAGGGACATGAACACTGAAGCTTTCTTT.

This clone was observed a few times. The chain has TRBV5-4 and TRBJ2-1; D might be TRBD2 (6 bases). The length of the CDR3 is 14 residues. Germline CDR1 is SGHNT and CDR2 is YYREEE (reference sequence). V lost 4 bases and J lost 7, with 15 bases in between. The CDR3 protein is CASSPGLGRNEQFF. The CDR3 region has the DNA TGTGCCAGCAGCCCGGGACTGGGGAGAAATGAGCAGTTCTTC.

This clone has a count of ten or more. This chain connects TRBV10-3 to TRBJ2-3, with TRBD1 as a possible D gene (6 bases). V dropped 0 bases and J dropped 14 bases, with 18 bases sitting between them. The V gene's germline CDR1 is ENHRY and CDR2 SYGVKD. The CDR3 runs to 14 residues. This CDR3 is CAISESTGTQRSYF. CDR3 DNA sequence: TGTGCCATCAGTGAGTCAACCGGGACACAACGTTCGTATTTT.

This clone was observed a handful of times. J is TRBJ1-1 and V is TRBV7-9; D is perhaps TRBD1 (5 bases). Germline CDR1 and CDR2: SEHNR and FQNEAQ (reference sequence). The CDR3 consists of 16 residues. V lost 1 base and J lost 4, with 16 bases in between. The CDR3 sequence: CASSLGSGMEGTEAFF. CDR3 nucleotides: TGTGCCAGCAGCTTAGGTTCAGGGATGGAAGGCACTGAAGCTTTCTTT.

This clone has more than one count but fewer than ten. This chain uses TRBV10-3 with TRBJ2-3; D may be TRBD2 (6 bases). This CDR3 comprises 14 residues. V gave up 4 bases and J gave up 1 base, with 9 bases separating them. Per the germline V gene, CDR1 is ENHRY and CDR2 is SYGVKD. The CDR3 nucleotides are TGTGCCATCAGTGCCGGGGGACGCACAGATACGCAGTATTTT. Its protein is CAISAGGRTDTQYF.

This clone was counted between two and nine times. This rearrangement joins TRBV6-6 to TRBJ2-1; D unclear. The germline V and J ends were trimmed by 7 bases and 9 bases, with 16 bases remaining between them. CDR3 length: 13 amino acids. Germline V gene sequence: CDR1 MNHNY, CDR2 SVGAGI (reference sequence). For the CDR3, the DNA is TGTGCCAGCATCCAGTCCGCCCGCGGTGAGCAGTTCTTC. It yields the protein CASIQSARGEQFF.

This clone was counted between two and nine times. The chain carries TRBV5-1 and TRBJ2-2, with 10 bases fitting TRBD1. Per the germline V gene, CDR1 is SGHRS and CDR2 is YFSETQ. Trimming removed 4 bases from V and 6 bases from J; junction bases left unmatched: 6. The length of the CDR3 is 15 residues. CDR3 bases: TGCGCCAGCAGCCCGGGGACAGGGGCGGCCGGGGAGCTGTTTTTT. Its translation is CASSPGTGAAGELFF.

This clone was counted between two and nine times. J is TRBJ2-2 and V is TRBV5-1, with TRBD2 as a possible D gene (5 bases). V dropped 8 bases and J dropped 2 bases, with 13 bases sitting between them. The CDR3 totals 14 residues. Germline CDR1 SGHRS, CDR2 YFSETQ. In nucleotides, the CDR3 is TGCGCCAGTTCCCCCGGGGATAACACCGGGGAGCTGTTTTTT. This codes for CASSPGDNTGELFF.

This clone has a handful of counts. The chain employs TRBV6-4 and TRBJ2-3; 13 nucleotides match TRBD2. Unmatched junction bases numbered 8, after V lost 6 bases and J lost 2 bases. From germline, CDR1 is MRHNA and CDR2 SNTAGT. This CDR3 contains 17 residues. The CDR3 sequence: CASREGLAGSNTDTQYF. The CDR3 region has the DNA TGTGCCAGCAGGGAGGGACTAGCGGGGTCAAACACAGATACGCAGTATTTT.